This T cell receptor beta chain derives from a study of blood T cell repertoires in COVID-19. Study as a whole: Collection of acute and convalescent COVID-19 samples took place in the United States, Italy and Spain. Sample material is recorded as cDNA or gDNA derived from T cells, B-cell-depleted T cells, or PBMCs.

The germline gives CDR1 LNHNV, CDR2 YYDKDF (reference sequence). The CDR3 length is 16 residues. V shed 5 bases and J shed 4 bases, with 18 bases lying between them. Repertoires were generated with immunoSEQ multiplex PCR, while TCRdb's copy carries only in-frame clones and drops some. Here the sample spans about 180,000 clones, about 83% being singletons. Participants' reported clinical history set cohort assignment. Recovery meant two consecutive negative NP/OP PCR tests, professional clearance, or resolved symptoms. This clonotype originated in a woman in her 30s who had recovered from COVID-19. The source material was PBMCs or T cells enriched from blood (not recorded which). The chain is built from TRBV15 and TRBJ2-1, with D tentatively TRBD2 (5 bases). CDR3 nucleotides: TGTGCCACCAGCTCCACCCGGGGAACGGTATACAATGAGCAGTTCTTC. Protein product: CATSSTRGTVYNEQFF.